This T cell receptor (beta chain) was observed in a study of T cell responses to AZD1222 COVID-19 vaccine. In the study overall: It was second doses at about 4 or about 12 weeks that were pooled. Study findings and constraints: A reported finding is that nearly half of spike-specific TCRs target unmutated variant regions. Baseline seropositives among AZD1222 recipients totaled only six or seven. Donors were chiefly white British, with a greater number of females, and clonal diversity was perhaps underestimated.

The germline V gene has CDR1 LNHDA and CDR2 SQIVND (reference sequence). This CDR3 comprises 14 residues. Deletions cut 5 bases from V and 4 bases from J, with 12 bases between. A word on this clone: Its antigen remains unknown.

Here immunoSEQ multiplex PCR was the method, and the copy in TCRdb shows in-frame clones only, minus some. The sample consists of under 150,000 clones, 88% of them appearing once. Material: peripheral blood, obtained on day 0 of AZD1222 vaccination. The V and J genes are TRBV19 and TRBJ1-5; D not certain. The clonotype originates from an adult in good health. The DNA for the CDR3 is TGTGCCAGTAGTTCCCGGCCCGGTAATCAGCCCCAGCATTTT. Its translation is CASSSRPGNQPQHF.